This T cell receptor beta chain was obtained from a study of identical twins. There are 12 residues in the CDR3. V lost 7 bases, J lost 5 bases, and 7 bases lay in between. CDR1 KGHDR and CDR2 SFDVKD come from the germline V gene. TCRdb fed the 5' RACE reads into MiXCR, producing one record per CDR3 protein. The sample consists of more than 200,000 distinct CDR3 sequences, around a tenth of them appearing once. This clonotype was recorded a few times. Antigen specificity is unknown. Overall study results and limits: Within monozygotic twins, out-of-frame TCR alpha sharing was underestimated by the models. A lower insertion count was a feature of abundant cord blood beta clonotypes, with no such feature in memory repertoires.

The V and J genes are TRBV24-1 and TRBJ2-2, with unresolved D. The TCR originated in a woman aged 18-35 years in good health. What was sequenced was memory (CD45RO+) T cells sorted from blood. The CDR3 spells CATRSGTGELFF. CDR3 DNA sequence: TGTGCCACCAGGTCAGGAACCGGGGAGCTGTTTTTT.